This T cell receptor (beta chain) was found in a study of response to subunit inactivated influenza vaccine. General study points: The authors put forward the suggestion that each seasonal influenza vaccination may bring in only a limited number of new T cells.

CDR3 length equals 17 residues. Trimming removed 2 bases from V and 9 bases from J; junction bases left unmatched: 19. Germline CDR1 reads DFQATT; CDR2 reads SNEGSKA (reference sequence). As concerns this clonotype: Its antigen is currently unknown.

One entry per CDR3 protein, called by TCRdb with MiXCR from the RT-PCR reads. The sample has approximately 500,000 distinct CDR3 sequences; roughly 13% are singletons. This material consisted of PBMCs from blood, taken roughly 45 days after vaccination. The chain has TRBV20-1 and TRBJ2-1, with TRBD1 matching 7 bases. This TCR was sampled from a man aged 45 to 65 who received an inactivated influenza vaccine. The chain's CDR3 is CSARKQGYVDLYGEQFF. CDR3 sequence (DNA): TGCAGTGCTAGAAAACAGGGGTATGTAGATTTGTACGGTGAGCAGTTCTTC.